A selection of T cell receptor beta chains follows, all from one sample in a study of shared clonotypes between healthy human individuals. Only in-frame clones appear in the TCRdb table, and some are missing; sequencing was by immunoSEQ multiplex PCR. The sample carries 2 million to 2.5 million clones, over 90% recorded once. Sequenced: naive CD4+ T cells from PBMCs. The receptors shown here come from a man aged 18 to 30 in good health. Some clones in this sample may be carry-over from other donors' samples. Both conserved end residues are part of each CDR3. Each record gives: clone size, V gene, D gene, J gene, CDR3 DNA, CDR3 protein. D genes are given only for firm matches. Size tells how often a clone was seen (once, few, many) or the class of an expanded clone, and some rows leave it out.

NA	TRBV5-1	TRBD1	TRBJ2-7	TGCGCCAGCAGCTTGGCAGGGGGCCACGAGCAGTACTTC	CASSLAGGHEQYF
NA	TRBV7-2	TRBD1	TRBJ2-1	TGTGCCAGCAGCTCCGGGACAGGGCGGTATGAGCAGTTCTTC	CASSSGTGRYEQFF
NA	TRBV7-2	NA	TRBJ2-7	TGTGCCAGCAGCACACAGGGCTACGAGCAGTACTTC	CASSTQGYEQYF
NA	TRBV7-2	NA	TRBJ2-7	TGTGCCAGCAGCTTCGAGAGGTCCTACGAGCAGTACTTC	CASSFERSYEQYF
NA	TRBV7-9	NA	TRBJ2-1	TGTGCCAGCAGCTTAGACAGGGCTGCCTACAATGAGCAGTTCTTC	CASSLDRAAYNEQFF
NA	TRBV30	TRBD1	TRBJ1-4	TGTGCCTGGAGCGCCCGGACAGGGGCTAATGAAAAACTGTTTTTT	CAWSARTGANEKLFF
NA	TRBV5-1	TRBD1	TRBJ1-1	TGCGCCAGCAGCCTACAGGGGGCCGACACTGAAGCTTTCTTT	CASSLQGADTEAFF
NA	TRBV11-2	NA	TRBJ2-7	TGTGCCAGCAGCCCCTCGTGGGGAATCTACGAGCAGTACTTC	CASSPSWGIYEQYF
NA	TRBV9	NA	TRBJ2-7	TGTGCCAGCAGCGTGACCCCGTATACCCAGGCCTACGAGCAGTACTTC	CASSVTPYTQAYEQYF
NA	TRBV4-3	NA	TRBJ2-7	TGCGCCAGCAGCCAAGATAGGTCCTACGAGCAGTACTTC	CASSQDRSYEQYF
once	TRBV28	TRBD2	TRBJ2-4	TGTGCCAGCAGTCTCCCAGGACTAGCGGGAGGCATCAGGTACTTC	CASSLPGLAGGIRYF
NA	TRBV7-9	NA	TRBJ2-5	TGTGCCAGCAGTTCAGGGATTAAAGAGACCCAGTACTTC	CASSSGIKETQYF
NA	TRBV6-4	NA	TRBJ1-2	TGTGCCAGCAGAAAACCGGGACAAAACTATGGCTACACCTTC	CASRKPGQNYGYTF
NA	TRBV7-2	TRBD2	TRBJ2-2	TGTGCCAGCAGCTTAGGCTGGGGGGGAAACACCGGGGAGCTGTTTTTT	CASSLGWGGNTGELFF
NA	TRBV11-2	NA	TRBJ1-3	TGTGCCAGCAGCTTATCGAGGACACCAAACACCATATATTTT	CASSLSRTPNTIYF
NA	TRBV30	NA	TRBJ2-1	TGTGCCTGGAGCCCTGACAGGAACAATGAGCAGTTCTTC	CAWSPDRNNEQFF
NA	TRBV4-1	TRBD1	TRBJ2-5	TGCGCCAGCAGCCAATCGAGGGACAGGGAAGGGCCAAAGGCCCAGTACTTC	CASSQSRDREGPKAQYF
NA	TRBV28	NA	TRBJ2-2	TGTGCCAGCACTCTGGGGGTTTCCCTCGGGGCCGGGGAGCTGTTTTTT	CASTLGVSLGAGELFF
NA	TRBV2	NA	TRBJ1-4	TGTGCCAGCATGATAGAGGATGCAACTAATGAAAAACTGTTTTTT	CASMIEDATNEKLFF
NA	TRBV7-9	TRBD1	TRBJ2-7	TGTGCCAGCAGCTTATTACAGGGGGCGCATAGGCAGTACTTC	CASSLLQGAHRQYF
NA	TRBV11-2	TRBD1	TRBJ1-1	TGTGCCAGCAGCCCCCGGGACAGGGGCTATAACACTGAAGCTTTCTTT	CASSPRDRGYNTEAFF
NA	TRBV4-2	NA	TRBJ1-3	TGTGCCAGCAGCCTGGGGGGGAGGGCTGGAAACACCATATATTTT	CASSLGGRAGNTIYF
once	TRBV30	TRBD2	TRBJ2-1	TGTGCCTGGAGTGTACCGGTAGCTAGCGGGGTCTACAATGAGCAGTTCTTC	CAWSVPVASGVYNEQFF
once	TRBV10-3	TRBD1	TRBJ1-1	TGTGCCATCAGCCGGACAGGGAAGGACACTGAAGCTTTCTTT	CAISRTGKDTEAFF
NA	TRBV2	NA	TRBJ1-1	TGTGCCAACGCGGCCGGGGACCAGTACACTGAAGCTTTCTTT	CANAAGDQYTEAFF
NA	TRBV28	NA	TRBJ2-2	TGTGCCAGCACCAGCGGTGGGGGCGGGGAGCTGTTTTTT	CASTSGGGGELFF
NA	TRBV6-1	NA	TRBJ2-7	TGTGCCAGCAGGGAGGACGGACTTGGGGAGCAGTACTTC	CASREDGLGEQYF
NA	TRBV28	TRBD1	TRBJ2-5	TGTGCCAGCAGCCGGGGACAGTCCGGGGAGACCCAGTACTTC	CASSRGQSGETQYF
NA	TRBV29-1	NA	TRBJ2-5	TGCAGCGTTGACCAAACGGAGACCCAGTACTTC	CSVDQTETQYF
once	TRBV29-1	TRBD2	TRBJ2-3	TGCAGTATCTTGTCGCCGACTAGCGGGAGGGCGGATACGCAGTATTTT	CSILSPTSGRADTQYF
NA	TRBV5-1	TRBD2	TRBJ2-7	TGCGCCAGCAGCCCCACGGGACTTACTAGCGGGAGGGCCTATTACGAGCAGTACTTC	CASSPTGLTSGRAYYEQYF
NA	TRBV29-1	NA	TRBJ2-7	TGCAGCGTTGATGGCCGTGGTAGCGGAAGCTCCTACGAGCAGTACTTC	CSVDGRGSGSSYEQYF
NA	TRBV7-9	NA	TRBJ2-2	TGTGCCAGCAGCTCGAAAGGGGACCCCGGGGAGCTGTTTTTT	CASSSKGDPGELFF
once	TRBV7-2	NA	TRBJ2-7	TGTGCCAGCAGCTTAGGGTGGGCTGGCCCCTACGAGCAGTACTTC	CASSLGWAGPYEQYF
NA	TRBV5-1	NA	TRBJ2-2	TGCGCCAGCAGCTTTCGGAACACCGGGGAGCTGTTTTTT	CASSFRNTGELFF
NA	TRBV5-1	NA	TRBJ2-3	TGCGCCAGCAGTTCCTTATTCAGGGAAACGCAGTATTTT	CASSSLFRETQYF
NA	TRBV2	TRBD2	TRBJ2-5	TGTGCCAGCCACGAGCGGACTAGCGGGCTGCCCGAAGAGACCCAGTACTTC	CASHERTSGLPEETQYF
NA	TRBV28	NA	TRBJ1-2	TGTGCCAGCAGTTCCACCGGGAATCCCCAGGAGTATGGCTACACCTTC	CASSSTGNPQEYGYTF
few	TRBV7-9	NA	TRBJ1-5	TGTGCCAGCAGCTACAGGGACGATCAGCCCCAGCATTTT	CASSYRDDQPQHF
few	TRBV2	NA	TRBJ1-5	TGTGCCAGCAGTGGGGGCTTGAGCAATCAGCCCCAGCATTTT	CASSGGLSNQPQHF
NA	TRBV7-2	NA	TRBJ1-3	TGTGCCAGCAGCCCTTCACAGGCCAACTCTGGAAACACCATATATTTT	CASSPSQANSGNTIYF
NA	TRBV2	TRBD1	TRBJ2-4	TGTGCCACACAATTTGACAGGGGACAGGACATTCAGTACTTC	CATQFDRGQDIQYF
NA	TRBV7-9	NA	TRBJ2-1	TGTGCCAGCAGCTTCCCGGACAGAGAAATGCAGTTCTTC	CASSFPDREMQFF
NA	TRBV5-3	TRBD1	TRBJ2-1	TGTGCCAGAAGCGGGGACAGGGAATTCTACAATGAGCAGTTCTTC	CARSGDREFYNEQFF
NA	TRBV5-8	NA	TRBJ2-5	TGTGCCAGCAGCTTGGAAGCGCGAGAGACCCAGTACTTC	CASSLEARETQYF
NA	TRBV5-1	TRBD2	TRBJ2-1	TGCGCCAGCAGCTTGGTTGCGGGAGGCCTCAATGAGCAGTTCTTC	CASSLVAGGLNEQFF
NA	TRBV19	NA	TRBJ1-4	TGTGCCACCTCAACCTCCGGGACCGCGTTTCGGGGGAATGAAAAACTGTTTTTT	CATSTSGTAFRGNEKLFF
NA	TRBV5-5	NA	TRBJ2-7	TGTGCCACCGCGGCCCCCGGAGTTTACGAGCAGTACTTC	CATAAPGVYEQYF
NA	TRBV19	NA	TRBJ1-1	TGTGCCAGTAGTCCCCGACAGGACCCCGCGACTGAAGCTTTCTTT	CASSPRQDPATEAFF
NA	TRBV19	NA	TRBJ1-1	TGTGCCAGTACCGACGGGTTGAGAGCCAATCTCATGAACACTGAAGCTTTCTTT	CASTDGLRANLMNTEAFF